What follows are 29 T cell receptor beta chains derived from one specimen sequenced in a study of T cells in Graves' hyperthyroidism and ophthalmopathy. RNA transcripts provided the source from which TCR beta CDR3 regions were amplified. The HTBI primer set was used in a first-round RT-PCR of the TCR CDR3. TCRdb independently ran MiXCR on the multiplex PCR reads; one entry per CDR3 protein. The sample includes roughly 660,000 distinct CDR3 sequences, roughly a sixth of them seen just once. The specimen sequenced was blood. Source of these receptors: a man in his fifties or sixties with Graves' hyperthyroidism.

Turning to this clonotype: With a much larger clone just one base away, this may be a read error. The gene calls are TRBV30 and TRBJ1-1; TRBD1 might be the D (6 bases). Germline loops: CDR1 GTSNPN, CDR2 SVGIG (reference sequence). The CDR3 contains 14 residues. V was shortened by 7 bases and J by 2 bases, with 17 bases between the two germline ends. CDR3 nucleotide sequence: TGTGCCTCGGAAGACTACAGGGCAAACACTGAAGCTTTCTTT. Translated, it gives CASEDYRANTEAFF.

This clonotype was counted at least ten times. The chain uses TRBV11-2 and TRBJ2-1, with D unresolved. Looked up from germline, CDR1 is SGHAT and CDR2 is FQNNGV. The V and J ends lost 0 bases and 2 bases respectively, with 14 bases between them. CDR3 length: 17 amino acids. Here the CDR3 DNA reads TGTGCCAGCAGCTTAGATTCCAGTATAACCACCTACAATGAGCAGTTCTTC. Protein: CASSLDSSITTYNEQFF.

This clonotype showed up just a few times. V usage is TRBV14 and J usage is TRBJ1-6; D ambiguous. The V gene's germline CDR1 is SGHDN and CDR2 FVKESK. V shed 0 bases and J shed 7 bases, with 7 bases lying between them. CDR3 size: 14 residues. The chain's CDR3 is CASSQEYGNSPLHF. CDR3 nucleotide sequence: TGTGCCAGCAGCCAAGAATACGGCAATTCACCCCTCCACTTT.

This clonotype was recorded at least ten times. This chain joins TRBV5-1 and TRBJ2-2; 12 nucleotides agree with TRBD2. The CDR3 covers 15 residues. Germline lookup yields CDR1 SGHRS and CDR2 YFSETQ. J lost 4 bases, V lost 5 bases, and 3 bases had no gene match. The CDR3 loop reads CASRPTSGSTGELFF. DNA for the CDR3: TGCGCCAGCAGGCCGACTAGCGGGAGCACCGGGGAGCTGTTTTTT.

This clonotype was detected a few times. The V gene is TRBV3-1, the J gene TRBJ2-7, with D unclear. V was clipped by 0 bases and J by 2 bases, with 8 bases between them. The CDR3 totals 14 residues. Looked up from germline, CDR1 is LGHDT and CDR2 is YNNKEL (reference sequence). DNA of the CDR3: TGTGCCAGCAGCCAAGATATAGAGGCCTACGAGCAGTACTTC. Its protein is CASSQDIEAYEQYF.

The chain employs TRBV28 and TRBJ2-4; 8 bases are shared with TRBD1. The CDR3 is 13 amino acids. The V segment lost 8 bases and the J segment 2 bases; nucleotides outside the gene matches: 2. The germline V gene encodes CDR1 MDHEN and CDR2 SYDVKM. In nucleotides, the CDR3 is TGTGCCAGCCAGGGGGCCCCCAAAAACATTCAGTACTTC. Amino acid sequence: CASQGAPKNIQYF.

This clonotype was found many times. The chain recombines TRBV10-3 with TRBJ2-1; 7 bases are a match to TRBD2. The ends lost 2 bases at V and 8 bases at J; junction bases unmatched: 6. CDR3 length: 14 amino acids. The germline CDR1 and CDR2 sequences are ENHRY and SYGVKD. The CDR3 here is CAISETWTSHEQFF. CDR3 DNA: TGTGCCATCAGTGAGACCTGGACTAGTCATGAGCAGTTCTTC.

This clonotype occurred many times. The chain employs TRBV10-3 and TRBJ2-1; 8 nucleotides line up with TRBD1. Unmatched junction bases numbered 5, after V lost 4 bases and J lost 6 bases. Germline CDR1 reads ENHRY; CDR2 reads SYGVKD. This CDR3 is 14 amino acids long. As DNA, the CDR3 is TGTGCCATCAGTGGGTCCACAGGGGGCAATGAGCAGTTCTTC. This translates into CAISGSTGGNEQFF.

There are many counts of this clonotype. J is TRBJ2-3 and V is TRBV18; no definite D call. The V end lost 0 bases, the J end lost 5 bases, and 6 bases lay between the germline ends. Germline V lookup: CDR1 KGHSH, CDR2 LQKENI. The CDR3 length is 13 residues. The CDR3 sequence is CASSPPALDTQYF. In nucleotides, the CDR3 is TGTGCCAGCTCACCACCGGCCCTAGATACGCAGTATTTT. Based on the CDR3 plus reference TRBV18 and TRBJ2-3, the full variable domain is NAGVMQNPRHLVRRRGQEARLRCSPMKGHSHVYWYRQLPEEGLKFMVYLQKENIIDESGMPKERFSAEFPKEGPSILRIQQVVRGDSAAYFCASSPPALDTQYFGPGTRLTVL.

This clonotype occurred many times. CDR3 sequence (DNA): TGTGCCACCAGTGATTGGACAGAAGGGGAGACCCAGTACTTC. It is translated as CATSDWTEGETQYF. V usage is TRBV24-1 and J usage is TRBJ2-5; TRBD1 is a possible D gene (6 bases). CDR3 size: 14 residues. V lost 2 bases, J lost 5 bases, and 11 bases lay in between. Germline-derived CDR1 and CDR2 are KGHDR and SFDVKD.

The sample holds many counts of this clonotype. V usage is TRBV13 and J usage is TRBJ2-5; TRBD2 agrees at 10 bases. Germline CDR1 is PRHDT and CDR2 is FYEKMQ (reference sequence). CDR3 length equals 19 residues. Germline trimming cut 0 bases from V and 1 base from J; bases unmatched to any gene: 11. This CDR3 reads CASSLGQKHSGRFQETQYF. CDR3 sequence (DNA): TGTGCCAGCAGCTTAGGGCAGAAACATAGCGGGAGGTTCCAAGAGACCCAGTACTTC.

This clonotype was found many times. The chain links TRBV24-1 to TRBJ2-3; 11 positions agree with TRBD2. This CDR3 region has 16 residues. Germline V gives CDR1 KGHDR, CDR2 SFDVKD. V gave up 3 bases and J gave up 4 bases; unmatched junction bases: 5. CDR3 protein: CATSDTSTSGADTQYF. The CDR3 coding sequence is TGTGCCACCAGTGATACCTCGACTAGCGGGGCAGATACGCAGTATTTT.

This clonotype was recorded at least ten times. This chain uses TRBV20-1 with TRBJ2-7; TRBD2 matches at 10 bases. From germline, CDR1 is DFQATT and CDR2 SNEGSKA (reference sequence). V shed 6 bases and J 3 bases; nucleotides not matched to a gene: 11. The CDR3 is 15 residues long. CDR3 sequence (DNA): TGCAGTGCCGCCCGGGCTAGCGGGAGCCTCTACGAGCAGTACTTC. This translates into CSAARASGSLYEQYF.

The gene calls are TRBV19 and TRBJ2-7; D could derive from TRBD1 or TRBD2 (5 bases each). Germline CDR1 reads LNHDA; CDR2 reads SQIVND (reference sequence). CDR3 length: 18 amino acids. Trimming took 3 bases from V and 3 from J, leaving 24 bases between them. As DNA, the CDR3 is TGTGCCAGTAGTATCCATCGTTGGGACGTCGGTTTAGACTACGAGCAGTACTTC. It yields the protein CASSIHRWDVGLDYEQYF.

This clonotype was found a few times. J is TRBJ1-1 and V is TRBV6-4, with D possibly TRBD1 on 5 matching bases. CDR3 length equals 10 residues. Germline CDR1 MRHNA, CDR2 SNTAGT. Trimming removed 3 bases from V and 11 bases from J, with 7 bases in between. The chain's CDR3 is CASSDKGAFF. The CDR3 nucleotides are TGTGCCAGCAGTGATAAGGGGGCTTTCTTT.

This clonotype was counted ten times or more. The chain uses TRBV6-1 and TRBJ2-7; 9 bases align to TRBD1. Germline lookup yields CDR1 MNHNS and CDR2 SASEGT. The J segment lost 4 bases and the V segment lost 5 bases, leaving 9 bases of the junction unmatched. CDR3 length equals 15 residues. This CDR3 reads CASSSTGTGRYEQYF. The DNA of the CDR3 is TGTGCCAGCAGTTCCACCGGGACAGGGAGGTACGAGCAGTACTTC.

The CDR3 DNA reads TGCAGTGCTCGACAGGGGGCCGGCAATCAGCCCCAGCATTTT. It specifies CSARQGAGNQPQHF. This chain connects TRBV20-1 to TRBJ1-5; 10 bases are a match to TRBD1. The CDR3 length is 14 residues. Per the germline V gene, CDR1 is DFQATT and CDR2 is SNEGSKA (reference sequence). Unmatched junction bases numbered 3, after V lost 5 bases and J lost 2 bases.

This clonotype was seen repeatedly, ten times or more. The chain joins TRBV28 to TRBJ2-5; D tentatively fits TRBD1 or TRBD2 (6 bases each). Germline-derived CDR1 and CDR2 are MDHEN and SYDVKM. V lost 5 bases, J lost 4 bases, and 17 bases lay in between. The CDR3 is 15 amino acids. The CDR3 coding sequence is TGTGCCAGCAGTCAAGGGGGGCCAGGGCGAGAGACCCAGTACTTC. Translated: CASSQGGPGRETQYF.

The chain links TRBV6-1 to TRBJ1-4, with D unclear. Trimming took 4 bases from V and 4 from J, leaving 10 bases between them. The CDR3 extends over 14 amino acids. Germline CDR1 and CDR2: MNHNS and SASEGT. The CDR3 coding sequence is TGTGCCAGCAGTGGGGGAGCGATTAATGAAAAACTGTTTTTT. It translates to CASSGGAINEKLFF.

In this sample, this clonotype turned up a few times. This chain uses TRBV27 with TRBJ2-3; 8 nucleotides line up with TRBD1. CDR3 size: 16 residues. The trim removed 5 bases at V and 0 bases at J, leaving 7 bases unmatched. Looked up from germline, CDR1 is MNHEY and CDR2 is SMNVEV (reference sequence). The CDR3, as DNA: TGTGCCAGCAGTAAAAGGGACAGGACTAGCACAGATACGCAGTATTTT. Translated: CASSKRDRTSTDTQYF.

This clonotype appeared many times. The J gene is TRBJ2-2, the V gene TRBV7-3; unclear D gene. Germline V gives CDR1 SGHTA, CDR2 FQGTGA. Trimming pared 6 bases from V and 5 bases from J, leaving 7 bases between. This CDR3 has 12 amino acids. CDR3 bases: TGTGCCAGCAGTTTCGGGACCGGGGAGCTGTTTTTT. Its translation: CASSFGTGELFF.

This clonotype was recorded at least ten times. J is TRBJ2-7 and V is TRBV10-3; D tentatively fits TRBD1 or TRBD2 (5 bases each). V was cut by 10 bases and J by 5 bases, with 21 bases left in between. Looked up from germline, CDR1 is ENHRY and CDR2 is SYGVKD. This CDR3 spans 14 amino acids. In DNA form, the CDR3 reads TGTGCCACCAGAGGCCCAGGGAGTGGCGACGAGCAGTACTTC. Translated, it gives CATRGPGSGDEQYF.

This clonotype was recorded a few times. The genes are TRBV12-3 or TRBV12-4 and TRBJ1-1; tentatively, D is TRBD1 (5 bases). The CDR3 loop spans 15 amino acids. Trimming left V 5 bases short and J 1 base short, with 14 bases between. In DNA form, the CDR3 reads TGTGCCAGCAGTACACCAGGGACGAGGAACACTGAAGCTTTCTTT. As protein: CASSTPGTRNTEAFF.

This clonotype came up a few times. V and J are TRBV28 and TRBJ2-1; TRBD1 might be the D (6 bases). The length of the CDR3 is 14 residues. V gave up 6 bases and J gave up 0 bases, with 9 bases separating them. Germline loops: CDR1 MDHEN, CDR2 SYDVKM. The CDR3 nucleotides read TGTGCCAGCAGACAGGGCCTCTCCTACAATGAGCAGTTCTTC. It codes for CASRQGLSYNEQFF.

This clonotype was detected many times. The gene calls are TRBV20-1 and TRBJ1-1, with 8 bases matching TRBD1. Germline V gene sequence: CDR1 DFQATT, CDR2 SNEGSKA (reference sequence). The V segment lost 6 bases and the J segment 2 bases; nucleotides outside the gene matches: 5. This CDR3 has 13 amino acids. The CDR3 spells CSARTGINTEAFF. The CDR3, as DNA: TGCAGTGCGAGGACAGGGATTAACACTGAAGCTTTCTTT.

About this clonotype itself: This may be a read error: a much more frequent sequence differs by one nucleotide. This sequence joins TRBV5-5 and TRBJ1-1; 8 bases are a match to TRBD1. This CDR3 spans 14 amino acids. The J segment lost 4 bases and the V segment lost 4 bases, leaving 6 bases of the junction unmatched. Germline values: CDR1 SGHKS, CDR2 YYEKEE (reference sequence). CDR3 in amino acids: CASSGRTGSTEAFF. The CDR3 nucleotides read TGTGCCAGCAGCGGGAGGACAGGGAGCACTGAAGCTTTCTTT.

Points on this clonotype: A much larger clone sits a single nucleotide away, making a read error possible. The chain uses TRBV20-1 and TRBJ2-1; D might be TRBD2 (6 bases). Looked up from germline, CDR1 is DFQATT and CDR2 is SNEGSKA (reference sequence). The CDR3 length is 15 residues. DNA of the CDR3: TGCAGTGCCAAAACGCGGGGTCGGTCCTACGATGAGCAGTTCTTC. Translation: CSAKTRGRSYDEQFF.

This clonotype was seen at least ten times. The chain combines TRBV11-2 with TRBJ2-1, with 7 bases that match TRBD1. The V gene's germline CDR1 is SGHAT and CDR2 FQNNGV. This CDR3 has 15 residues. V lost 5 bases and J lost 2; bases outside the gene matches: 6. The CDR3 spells CASSHGTETYNEQFF. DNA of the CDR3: TGTGCCAGCAGCCACGGGACAGAGACCTACAATGAGCAGTTCTTC.

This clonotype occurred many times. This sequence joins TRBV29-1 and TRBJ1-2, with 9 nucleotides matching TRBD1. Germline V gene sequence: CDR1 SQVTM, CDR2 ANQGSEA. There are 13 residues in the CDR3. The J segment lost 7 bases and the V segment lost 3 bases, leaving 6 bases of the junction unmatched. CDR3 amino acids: CSVEWDRVPGYTF. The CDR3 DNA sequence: TGCAGCGTTGAGTGGGACAGGGTGCCTGGCTACACCTTC.